This passage covers 10 T cell receptor beta chains from one sample sequenced in a study of shared clonotypes between healthy human individuals. TCRdb keeps only in-frame clones here, not all; method: immunoSEQ multiplex PCR. The repertoire has about 2 million clones, 85% to 95% of them found once; the top ten carry 1% to 1.5%. Naive CD8 populations comprised CD45RO-negative cells positively selected for CCR7, excluding terminally differentiated effector memory CD45RA+ cells. Sequenced sample: naive CD8+ T cells sorted from blood. These receptors all come from a man aged 18 to 30 in good health.

The rearrangement joins TRBV14 to TRBJ1-2; D uncertain. Germline CDR1 and CDR2: SGHDN and FVKESK. With 4 bases removed from V and 0 bases from J, the gap between germline ends came to 6 bases. This CDR3 region has 13 residues. CDR3 amino acids: CASSPEANYGYTF. CDR3 DNA: TGTGCCAGCAGCCCGGAGGCTAACTATGGCTACACCTTC.

The CDR3 sequence is CASSVSSGRYNEQFF. CDR3 nucleotides: TGTGCCAGCAGCGTATCTAGCGGGAGGTACAATGAGCAGTTCTTC. The chain has TRBV5-6 and TRBJ2-1; 11 bases line up with TRBD2. The CDR3 loop spans 15 amino acids. V lost 4 bases and J lost 4; bases outside the gene matches: 4. Germline CDR1 and CDR2: SGHDT and YYEEEE.

As regards this clone: Other nucleotide sequences from this sample produce the same CDR3. This chain connects TRBV5-1 to TRBJ2-7; weak D call: TRBD2 (6 bases). CDR1 is SGHRS, CDR2 YFSETQ, per germline. Trimming pared 5 bases from V and 3 bases from J, leaving 15 bases between. CDR3 length: 14 residues. CDR3 sequence reads: CASSLGGSVYEQYF. CDR3 coding DNA: TGCGCCAGCAGTCTTGGAGGGAGTGTCTACGAGCAGTACTTC. The full variable domain, in which reference TRBV5-1 and TRBJ2-7 provide the parts outside the CDR3, is KAGVTQTPRYLIKTRGQQVTLSCSPISGHRSVSWYQQTPGQGLQFLFEYFSETQRNKGNFPGRFSGRQFSNSRSEMNVSTLELGDSALYLCASSLGGSVYEQYFGPGTRLTVT.

This clone was counted a single time. This chain joins TRBV28 and TRBJ1-5; D is unclear. The CDR3 is 15 amino acids. Germline values: CDR1 MDHEN, CDR2 SYDVKM. V was cut by 8 bases and J by 6 bases, with 20 bases left in between. The CDR3 DNA reads TGTGCCAGCGGCTTCCCAACTTGGGGAGCTCAGCCCCAGCATTTT. This gives the protein CASGFPTWGAQPQHF.

The rearrangement joins TRBV11-2 to TRBJ2-7; TRBD1 matches 7 bases. Germline V gives CDR1 SGHAT, CDR2 FQNNGV. This CDR3 contains 14 residues. The V segment lost 1 base and the J segment 2 bases; nucleotides outside the gene matches: 2. The CDR3 reads CASSLGDRPYEQYF. In DNA form, the CDR3 reads TGTGCCAGCAGCTTAGGGGACAGACCCTACGAGCAGTACTTC.

The V gene is TRBV30, the J gene TRBJ2-3; no definite D call. CDR1 GTSNPN and CDR2 SVGIG come from the germline V gene (reference sequence). The CDR3 totals 14 residues. The ends were cut back, 0 bases at V and 0 bases at J, with 7 bases in the middle. The CDR3 DNA follows: TGTGCCTGGAGTGTTAGCTATAGCACAGATACGCAGTATTTT. It translates to CAWSVSYSTDTQYF.

This clone has just one count. The V and J genes are TRBV27 and TRBJ2-7; 8 positions match TRBD1. Germline trimming cut 5 bases from V and 6 bases from J; bases unmatched to any gene: 9. CDR3 size: 14 residues. Germline CDR1 is MNHEY and CDR2 is SMNVEV (reference sequence). As DNA, the CDR3 is TGTGCCAGCAGTCAGGAGCAGGGGGCCTTCGAGCAGTACTTC. Translating it yields CASSQEQGAFEQYF.

The chain carries TRBV6-5 and TRBJ1-4, with unresolved D. Trimming pared 0 bases from V and 6 bases from J, leaving 5 bases between. CDR1 is MNHEY, CDR2 SVGAGI, per germline. This CDR3 spans 13 amino acids. CDR3: CASSYSEDEKLFF. CDR3 nucleotide sequence: TGTGCCAGCAGTTACTCCGAGGATGAAAAACTGTTTTTT.

The genes are TRBV5-5 and TRBJ2-7; TRBD1 is a possible D gene (5 bases). The CDR3 contains 15 residues. The V gene's germline CDR1 is SGHKS and CDR2 YYEKEE (reference sequence). Trimming pared 0 bases from V and 4 bases from J, leaving 14 bases between. The CDR3 spells CASSLEGVTRYEQYF. The CDR3 DNA follows: TGTGCCAGCAGCTTGGAAGGGGTAACAAGGTACGAGCAGTACTTC.

The rearrangement links TRBV6-5 to TRBJ2-6; D unclear. Trimming pared 6 bases from V and 0 bases from J, leaving 6 bases between. CDR3 length equals 14 residues. Germline lookup yields CDR1 MNHEY and CDR2 SVGAGI. Written as DNA, the CDR3 is TGTGCCAGCAGCGACGTCTCTGGGGCCAACGTCCTGACTTTC. Amino acids: CASSDVSGANVLTF.